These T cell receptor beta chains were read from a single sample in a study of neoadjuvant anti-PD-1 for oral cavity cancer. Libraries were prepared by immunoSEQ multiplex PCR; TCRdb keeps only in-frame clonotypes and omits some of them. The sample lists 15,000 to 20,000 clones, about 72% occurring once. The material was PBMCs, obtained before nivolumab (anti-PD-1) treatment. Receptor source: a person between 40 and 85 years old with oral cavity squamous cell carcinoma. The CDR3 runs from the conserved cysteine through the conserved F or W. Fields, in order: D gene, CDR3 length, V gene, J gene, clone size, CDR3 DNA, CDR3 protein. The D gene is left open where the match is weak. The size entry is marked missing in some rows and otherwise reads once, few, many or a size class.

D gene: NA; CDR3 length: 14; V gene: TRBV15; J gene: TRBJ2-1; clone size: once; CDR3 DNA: TGTGCCACCCAATCCGTCGCCGTCTACAATGAGCAGTTCTTC; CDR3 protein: CATQSVAVYNEQFF
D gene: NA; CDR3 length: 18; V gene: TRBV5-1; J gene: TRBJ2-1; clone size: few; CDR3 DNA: TGCGCCAGCAGCTTTCGTCTCCAGGCGGGAAGGGGCTACAATGAGCAGTTCTTC; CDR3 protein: CASSFRLQAGRGYNEQFF
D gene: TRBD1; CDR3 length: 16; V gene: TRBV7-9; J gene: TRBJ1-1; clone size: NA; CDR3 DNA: TGTGCCAGCAGCTTAGGACTGGGGACAGTAAACACTGAAGCTTTCTTT; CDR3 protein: CASSLGLGTVNTEAFF
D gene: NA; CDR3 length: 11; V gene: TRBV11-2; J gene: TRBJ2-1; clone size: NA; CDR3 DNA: TGTGCCAGCGGCCCGCAAACTGAGCAGTTCTTC; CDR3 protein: CASGPQTEQFF
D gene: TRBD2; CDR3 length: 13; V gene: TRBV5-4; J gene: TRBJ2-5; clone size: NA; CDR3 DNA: TGTGCCAGCAGCGGACTAGCGCGGGAGACCCAGTACTTC; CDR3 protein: CASSGLARETQYF
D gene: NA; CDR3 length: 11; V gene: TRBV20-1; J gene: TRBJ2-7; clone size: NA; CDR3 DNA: TGCAGTGCTAGAGTGGCGGACGAGCAGTACTTC; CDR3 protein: CSARVADEQYF
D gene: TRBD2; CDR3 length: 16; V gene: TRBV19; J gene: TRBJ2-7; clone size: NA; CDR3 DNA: TGTGCCAGTAGTAGACAACTAGCGGGGGGCCCCTACGAGCAGTACTTC; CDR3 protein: CASSRQLAGGPYEQYF
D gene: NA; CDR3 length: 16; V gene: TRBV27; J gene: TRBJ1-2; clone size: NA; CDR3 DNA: TGTGCCAGCAGTTTATCTTGGGGAGGGAGAGAATCTGGCTACACCTTC; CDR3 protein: CASSLSWGGRESGYTF
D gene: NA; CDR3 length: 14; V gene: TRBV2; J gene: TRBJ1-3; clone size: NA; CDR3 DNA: TGTGCCACTCGCTTCGGGGGCTCTGGAAACACCATATATTTT; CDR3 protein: CATRFGGSGNTIYF
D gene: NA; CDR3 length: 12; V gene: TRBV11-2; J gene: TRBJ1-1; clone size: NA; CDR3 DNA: TGTGCCAGCAGCTCACAGGGAACTGAAGCTTTCTTT; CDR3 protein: CASSSQGTEAFF
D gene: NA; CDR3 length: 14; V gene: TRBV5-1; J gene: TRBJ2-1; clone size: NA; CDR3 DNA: TGCGCCAGCAGCTTGGATCACCTCCTTAATGAGCAGTTCTTC; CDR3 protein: CASSLDHLLNEQFF
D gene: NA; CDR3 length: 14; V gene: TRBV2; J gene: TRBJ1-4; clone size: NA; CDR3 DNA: TGTGCCAGCGGGGGGGAAGGGGCTAATGAAAAACTGTTTTTT; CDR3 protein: CASGGEGANEKLFF
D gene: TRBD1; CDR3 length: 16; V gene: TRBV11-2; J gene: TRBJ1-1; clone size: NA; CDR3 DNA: TGTGCCAGCAGCCCCGGACAGCCCCAGGGGGACACTGAAGCTTTCTTT; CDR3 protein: CASSPGQPQGDTEAFF
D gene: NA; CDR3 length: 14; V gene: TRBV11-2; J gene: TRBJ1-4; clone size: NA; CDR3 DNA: TGTGCCAGCAGCCCCAATTCGGGGAGGGAAAAACTGTTTTTT; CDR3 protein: CASSPNSGREKLFF